Listed below are T cell receptor beta chains from one sample, sequenced in a study of shared clonotypes between healthy human individuals. Clones were sequenced by immunoSEQ multiplex PCR, and TCRdb holds only the in-frame ones, with some missing. This sample yields roughly 2.5 million clones, of which around 94% are seen a single time; more than 0.12% belongs to the top ten. Source material: naive CD4+ T cells sorted from blood. All receptors derive from a man aged 18 to 30 in good health. CDR3s include the opening cysteine and the closing phenylalanine or tryptophan. The order of the fields is J gene, D gene, CDR3 length, V gene, clone size, CDR3 protein, CDR3 DNA. The D gene is left open where the match is weak. Some rows have no size entry. The others give once, few or many, or a class for an expanded clone.

j_gene: TRBJ2-7
d_gene: .
len: 14
v_gene: TRBV7-2
abundance: .
CDR3aa: CASSLGASNYEQYF
CDR3nt: TGTGCCAGCAGCTTAGGTGCTAGCAACTACGAGCAGTACTTC

j_gene: TRBJ2-5
d_gene: TRBD2
len: 13
v_gene: TRBV7-2
abundance: .
CDR3aa: CASSLGLVETQYF
CDR3nt: TGTGCCAGCAGCCTAGGACTAGTCGAGACCCAGTACTTC

j_gene: TRBJ2-1
d_gene: TRBD2
len: 19
v_gene: TRBV7-2
abundance: .
CDR3aa: CASSPNLAGGPSSYNEQFF
CDR3nt: TGTGCCAGCAGCCCCAATTTAGCGGGAGGGCCTAGCTCCTACAATGAGCAGTTCTTC

j_gene: TRBJ2-5
d_gene: TRBD2
len: 16
v_gene: TRBV5-1
abundance: once
CDR3aa: CASSTGLAGDWETQYF
CDR3nt: TGCGCCAGCAGCACCGGACTAGCGGGAGATTGGGAGACCCAGTACTTC

j_gene: TRBJ2-7
d_gene: .
len: 15
v_gene: TRBV2
abundance: .
CDR3aa: CASSEARDGVGEQYF
CDR3nt: TGTGCCAGCAGTGAAGCGAGGGACGGGGTGGGGGAGCAGTACTTC

j_gene: TRBJ2-2
d_gene: .
len: 15
v_gene: TRBV30
abundance: .
CDR3aa: CAWRGTVGFTGELFF
CDR3nt: TGTGCCTGGAGAGGGACCGTAGGGTTCACCGGGGAGCTGTTTTTT

j_gene: TRBJ2-7
d_gene: .
len: 15
v_gene: TRBV19
abundance: .
CDR3aa: CASRTSSSKAYEQYF
CDR3nt: TGTGCCAGCAGAACCTCTAGCAGTAAAGCCTACGAGCAGTACTTC

j_gene: TRBJ1-1
d_gene: .
len: 13
v_gene: TRBV5-1
abundance: .
CDR3aa: CASSFLEGTEAFF
CDR3nt: TGCGCCAGCAGCTTCTTGGAAGGCACTGAAGCTTTCTTT

j_gene: TRBJ2-3
d_gene: .
len: 12
v_gene: TRBV30
abundance: once
CDR3aa: CAWSVAENTQYF
CDR3nt: TGTGCCTGGAGTGTAGCCGAAAATACGCAGTATTTT

j_gene: TRBJ2-7
d_gene: TRBD1
len: 13
v_gene: TRBV6-1
abundance: .
CDR3aa: CASRGQGRYEQYF
CDR3nt: TGTGCCAGCCGGGGACAGGGGCGGTACGAGCAGTACTTC

j_gene: TRBJ1-2
d_gene: .
len: 13
v_gene: TRBV28
abundance: .
CDR3aa: CASTASGNYGYTF
CDR3nt: TGTGCCAGCACCGCGTCCGGGAACTATGGCTACACCTTC

j_gene: TRBJ2-7
d_gene: .
len: 13
v_gene: TRBV7-9
abundance: .
CDR3aa: CASSLHDAYEQYF
CDR3nt: TGTGCCAGCAGCTTACATGATGCCTACGAGCAGTACTTC

j_gene: TRBJ1-5
d_gene: .
len: 16
v_gene: TRBV6-5
abundance: .
CDR3aa: CASSYSTNYSNQPQHF
CDR3nt: TGTGCCAGCAGTTACTCGACGAACTATAGCAATCAGCCCCAGCATTTT

j_gene: TRBJ2-1
d_gene: .
len: 13
v_gene: TRBV6-1
abundance: once
CDR3aa: CASSIAGSREQFF
CDR3nt: TGTGCCAGCAGTATAGCCGGTTCCCGGGAGCAGTTCTTC

j_gene: TRBJ1-2
d_gene: .
len: 15
v_gene: TRBV19
abundance: .
CDR3aa: CASSIVAGRDYGYTF
CDR3nt: TGTGCCAGTAGTATTGTCGCAGGCCGGGACTATGGCTACACCTTC

j_gene: TRBJ2-1
d_gene: TRBD1
len: 16
v_gene: TRBV10-3
abundance: .
CDR3aa: CAIRGLGQGGYNEQFF
CDR3nt: TGTGCCATCAGGGGATTGGGACAGGGAGGGTACAATGAGCAGTTCTTC

j_gene: TRBJ2-7
d_gene: .
len: 16
v_gene: TRBV5-4
abundance: .
CDR3aa: CASSLGGQGSSYEQYF
CDR3nt: TGTGCCAGCAGCTTGGGAGGGCAGGGGAGCTCCTACGAGCAGTACTTC

j_gene: TRBJ1-1
d_gene: .
len: 15
v_gene: TRBV28
abundance: .
CDR3aa: CASSSGTRGNTEAFF
CDR3nt: TGTGCCAGCAGTTCGGGTACACGGGGGAACACTGAAGCTTTCTTT

j_gene: TRBJ2-3
d_gene: .
len: 15
v_gene: TRBV5-1
abundance: .
CDR3aa: CASSLATAVTDTQYF
CDR3nt: TGCGCCAGCAGCTTGGCCACAGCAGTCACAGATACGCAGTATTTT

j_gene: TRBJ1-4
d_gene: TRBD1
len: 17
v_gene: TRBV11-3
abundance: .
CDR3aa: CASSHPGQSTLGEKLFF
CDR3nt: TGTGCCAGCAGCCACCCGGGACAGTCGACGTTAGGTGAAAAACTGTTTTTT

j_gene: TRBJ2-2
d_gene: .
len: 13
v_gene: TRBV10-3
abundance: .
CDR3aa: CAISSRVSGELFF
CDR3nt: TGTGCCATCAGTAGCCGAGTGAGCGGGGAGCTGTTTTTT

j_gene: TRBJ2-2
d_gene: .
len: 13
v_gene: TRBV5-1
abundance: .
CDR3aa: CASRPQVIGELFF
CDR3nt: TGCGCCAGCAGACCACAGGTGATCGGGGAGCTGTTTTTT

j_gene: TRBJ2-7
d_gene: TRBD1
len: 14
v_gene: TRBV10-1
abundance: .
CDR3aa: CASSAGTGGHEQYF
CDR3nt: TGCGCCAGCAGTGCTGGGACAGGGGGCCACGAGCAGTACTTC

j_gene: TRBJ2-1
d_gene: .
len: 14
v_gene: TRBV12-5
abundance: .
CDR3aa: CASEEVSHVNEQFF
CDR3nt: TGTGCTAGTGAGGAAGTCAGTCATGTCAATGAGCAGTTCTTC

j_gene: TRBJ1-4
d_gene: .
len: 14
v_gene: TRBV7-9
abundance: .
CDR3aa: CASSLFGGGEKLFF
CDR3nt: TGTGCCAGCAGCTTGTTCGGAGGCGGTGAAAAACTGTTTTTT

j_gene: TRBJ2-7
d_gene: .
len: 16
v_gene: TRBV5-6
abundance: once
CDR3aa: CASSLVGQGGSYEQYF
CDR3nt: TGTGCCAGCAGCTTGGTCGGGCAGGGGGGTTCCTACGAGCAGTACTTC